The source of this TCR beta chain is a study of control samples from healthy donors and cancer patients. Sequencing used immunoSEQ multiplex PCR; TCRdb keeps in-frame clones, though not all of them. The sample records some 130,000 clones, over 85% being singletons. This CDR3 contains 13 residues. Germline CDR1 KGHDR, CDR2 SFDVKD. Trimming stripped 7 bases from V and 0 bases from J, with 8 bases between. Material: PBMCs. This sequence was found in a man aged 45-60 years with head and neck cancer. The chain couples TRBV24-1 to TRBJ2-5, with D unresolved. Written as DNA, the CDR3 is TGTGCCACCAGCCCAATAAACCAAGAGACCCAGTACTTC. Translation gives CATSPINQETQYF.